The present entry profiles one TCR beta chain with its context. This specimen comes from a study of T cells in Graves' hyperthyroidism and ophthalmopathy. Amplified TCR beta CDR3 regions derived from RNA transcripts. First-round RT-PCR targeting the TCR CDR3 was performed with the HTBI primer set. TCRdb re-called the multiplex PCR reads with MiXCR, one entry per CDR3 protein. The top ten hold roughly 30% of the sample, which has hundreds of thousands of distinct CDR3 sequences, under 45% seen once. An absence of ophthalmopathy progression within 18 months meant stable Graves' hyperthyroidism. Uncontrolled infection, other autoimmune disease, pregnancy or lactation excluded patients. The study based diagnoses on clinical symptoms, serum thyroxine and TRAb, thyroid ultrasound and orbital computed tomography. The authors took PBMCs from 10 ml fresh peripheral blood. CDR3 size: 14 residues. Germline V gene lookup returns CDR1 SGHNT and CDR2 YYREEE (reference sequence).

This receptor was obtained from a woman aged 40 to 49 with Graves' hyperthyroidism. This chain connects TRBV5-4 to TRBJ2-3; 8 nucleotides match TRBD1. The end of the DNA is better explained by TRBJ2-2, so the J call may be wrong. Material for sequencing was blood. The CDR3 region has the DNA TGTGCCAGCAGCTCCCTAGGACAGGGCGGGGAGCTGTTTTTT. It specifies CASSSLGQGGELFF.